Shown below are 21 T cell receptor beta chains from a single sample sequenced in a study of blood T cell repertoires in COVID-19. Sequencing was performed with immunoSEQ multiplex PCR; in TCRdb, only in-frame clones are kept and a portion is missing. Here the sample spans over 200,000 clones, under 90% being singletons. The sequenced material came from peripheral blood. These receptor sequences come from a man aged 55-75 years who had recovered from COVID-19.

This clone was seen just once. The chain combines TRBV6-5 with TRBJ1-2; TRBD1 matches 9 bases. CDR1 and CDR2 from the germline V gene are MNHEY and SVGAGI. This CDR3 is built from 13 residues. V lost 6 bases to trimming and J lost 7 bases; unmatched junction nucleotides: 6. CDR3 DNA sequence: TGTGCCAGCAGGCTGACAGGGGGGGGTGGCTACACCTTC. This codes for CASRLTGGGGYTF.

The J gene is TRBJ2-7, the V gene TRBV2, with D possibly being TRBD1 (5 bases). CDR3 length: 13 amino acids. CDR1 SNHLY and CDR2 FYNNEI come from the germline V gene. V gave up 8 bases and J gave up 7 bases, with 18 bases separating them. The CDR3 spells CASDHGQAREQYF. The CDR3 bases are TGTGCCAGCGATCACGGACAAGCGCGGGAGCAGTACTTC. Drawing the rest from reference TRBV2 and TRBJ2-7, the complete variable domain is EPEVTQTPSHQVTQMGQEVILRCVPISNHLYFYWYRQILGQKVEFLVSFYNNEISEKSEIFDDQFSVERPDGSNFTLKIRSTKLEDSAMYFCASDHGQAREQYFGPGTRLTVT.

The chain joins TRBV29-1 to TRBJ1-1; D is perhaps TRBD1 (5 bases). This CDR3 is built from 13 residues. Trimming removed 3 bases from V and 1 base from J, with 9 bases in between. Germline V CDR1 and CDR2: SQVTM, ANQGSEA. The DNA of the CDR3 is TGCAGCGTTGAGTGGGGCCCGAACACTGAAGCTTTCTTT. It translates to CSVEWGPNTEAFF.

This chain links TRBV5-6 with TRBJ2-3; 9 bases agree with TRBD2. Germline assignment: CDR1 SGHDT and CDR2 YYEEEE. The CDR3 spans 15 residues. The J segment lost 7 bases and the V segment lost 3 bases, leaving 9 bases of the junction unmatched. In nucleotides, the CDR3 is TGTGCCAGCAGCTCCCGAGGCGGGGGGGCATATACGCAGTATTTT. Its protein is CASSSRGGGAYTQYF. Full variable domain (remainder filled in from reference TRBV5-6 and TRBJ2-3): DAGVTQSPTHLIKTRGQQVTLRCSPKSGHDTVSWYQQALGQGPQFIFQYYEEEERQRGNFPDRFSGHQFPNYSSELNVNALLLGDSALYLCASSSRGGGAYTQYFGPGTRLTVL.

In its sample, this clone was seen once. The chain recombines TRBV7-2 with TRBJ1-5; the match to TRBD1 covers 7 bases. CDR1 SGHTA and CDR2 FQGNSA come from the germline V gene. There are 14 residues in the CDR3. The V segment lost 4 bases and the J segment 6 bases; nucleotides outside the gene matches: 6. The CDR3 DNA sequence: TGTGCCAGCAGCTCCCCAGGGGGAAGTCAGCCCCAGCATTTT. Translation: CASSSPGGSQPQHF.

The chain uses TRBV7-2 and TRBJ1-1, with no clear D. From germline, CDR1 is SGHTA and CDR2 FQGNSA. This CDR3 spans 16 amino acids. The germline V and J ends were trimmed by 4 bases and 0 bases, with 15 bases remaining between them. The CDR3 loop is CASSSVLTRMNTEAFF. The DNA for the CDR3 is TGTGCCAGCAGCTCGGTTCTTACGCGGATGAACACTGAAGCTTTCTTT.

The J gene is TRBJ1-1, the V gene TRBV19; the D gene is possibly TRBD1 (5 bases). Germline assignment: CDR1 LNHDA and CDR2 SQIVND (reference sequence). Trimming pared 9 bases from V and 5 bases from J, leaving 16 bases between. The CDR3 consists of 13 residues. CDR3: CASGGSGSTEAFF. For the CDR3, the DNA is TGTGCCAGCGGGGGGTCAGGTTCAACTGAAGCTTTCTTT.

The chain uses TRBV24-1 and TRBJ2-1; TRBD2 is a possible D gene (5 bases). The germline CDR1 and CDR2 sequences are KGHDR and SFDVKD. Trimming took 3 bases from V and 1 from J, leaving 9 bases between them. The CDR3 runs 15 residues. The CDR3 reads CATSDQRASYNEQFF. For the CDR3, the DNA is TGTGCCACCAGTGATCAGAGGGCATCCTACAATGAGCAGTTCTTC.

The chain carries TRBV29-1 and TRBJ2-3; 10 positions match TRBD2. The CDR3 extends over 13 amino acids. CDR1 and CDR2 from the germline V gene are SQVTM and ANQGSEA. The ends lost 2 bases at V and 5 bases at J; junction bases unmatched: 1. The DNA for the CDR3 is TGCAGCGTTGAACTAGCGGGAGTAGATACGCAGTATTTT. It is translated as CSVELAGVDTQYF.

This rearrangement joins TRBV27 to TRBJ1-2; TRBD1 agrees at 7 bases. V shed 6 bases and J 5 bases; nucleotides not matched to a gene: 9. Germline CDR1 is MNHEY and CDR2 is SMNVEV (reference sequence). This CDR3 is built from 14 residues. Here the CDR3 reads CASSPDRTTYGYTF. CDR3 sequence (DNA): TGTGCCAGCAGCCCGGACAGGACTACTTATGGCTACACCTTC.

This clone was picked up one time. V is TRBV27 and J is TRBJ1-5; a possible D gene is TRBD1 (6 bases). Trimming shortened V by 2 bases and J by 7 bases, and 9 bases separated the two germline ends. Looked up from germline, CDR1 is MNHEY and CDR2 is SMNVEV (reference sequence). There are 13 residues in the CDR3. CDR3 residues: CASSLGGEQPQHF. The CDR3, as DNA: TGTGCCAGCAGTTTAGGGGGCGAGCAGCCCCAGCATTTT.

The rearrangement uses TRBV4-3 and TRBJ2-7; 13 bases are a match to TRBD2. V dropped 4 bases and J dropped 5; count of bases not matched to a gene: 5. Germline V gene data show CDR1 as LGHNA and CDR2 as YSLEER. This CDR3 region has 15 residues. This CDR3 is CASSPGLAGEDEQYF. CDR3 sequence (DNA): TGCGCCAGCAGCCCCGGACTAGCGGGAGAGGACGAGCAGTACTTC.

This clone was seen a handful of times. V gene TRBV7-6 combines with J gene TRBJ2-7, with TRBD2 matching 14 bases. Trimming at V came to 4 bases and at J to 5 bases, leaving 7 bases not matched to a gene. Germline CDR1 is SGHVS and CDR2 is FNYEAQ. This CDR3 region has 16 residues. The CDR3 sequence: CASSSGLAGEVDEQYF. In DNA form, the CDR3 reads TGTGCCAGCAGCTCGGGACTAGCGGGGGAGGTGGACGAGCAGTACTTC.

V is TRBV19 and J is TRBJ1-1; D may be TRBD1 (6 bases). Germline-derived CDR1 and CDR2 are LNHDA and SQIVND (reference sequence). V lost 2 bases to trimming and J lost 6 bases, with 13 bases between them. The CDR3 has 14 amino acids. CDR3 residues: CASSIQQGLAEAFF. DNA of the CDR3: TGTGCCAGTAGTATACAACAGGGTCTGGCTGAAGCTTTCTTT.

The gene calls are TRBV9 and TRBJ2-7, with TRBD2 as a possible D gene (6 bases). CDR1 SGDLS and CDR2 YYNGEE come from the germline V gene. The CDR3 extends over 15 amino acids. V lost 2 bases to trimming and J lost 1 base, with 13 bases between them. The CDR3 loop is CASSVSPSGSYEQYF. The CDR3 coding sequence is TGTGCCAGCAGCGTTTCGCCGAGCGGGTCCTACGAGCAGTACTTC. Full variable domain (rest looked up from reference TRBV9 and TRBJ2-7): DSGVTQTPKHLITATGQRVTLRCSPRSGDLSVYWYQQSLDQGLQFLIQYYNGEERAKGNILERFSAQQFPDLHSELNLSSLELGDSALYFCASSVSPSGSYEQYFGPGTRLTVT.

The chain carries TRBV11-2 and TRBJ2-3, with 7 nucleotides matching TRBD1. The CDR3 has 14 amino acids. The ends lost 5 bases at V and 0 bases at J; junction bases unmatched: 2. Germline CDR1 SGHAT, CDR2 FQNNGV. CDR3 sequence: CASSRGRSTDTQYF. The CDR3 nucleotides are TGTGCCAGCAGCAGGGGGCGAAGCACAGATACGCAGTATTTT. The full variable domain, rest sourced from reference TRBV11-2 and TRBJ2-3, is EAGVAQSPRYKIIEKRQSVAFWCNPISGHATLYWYQQILGQGPKLLIQFQNNGVVDDSQLPKDRFSAERLKGVDSTLKIQPAKLEDSAVYLCASSRGRSTDTQYFGPGTRLTVL.

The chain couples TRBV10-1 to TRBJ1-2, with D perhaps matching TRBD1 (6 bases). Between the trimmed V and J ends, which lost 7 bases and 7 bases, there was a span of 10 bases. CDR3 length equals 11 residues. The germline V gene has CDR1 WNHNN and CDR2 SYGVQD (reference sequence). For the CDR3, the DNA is TGCGCCAGCACACAGGGAATTGGCTACACCTTC. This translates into CASTQGIGYTF.

Written as DNA, the CDR3 is TGTGCCAGCAGTTTATCCTTTGCTACCTACGAGCAGTACTTC. Translating gives CASSLSFATYEQYF. The chain combines TRBV27 with TRBJ2-7, with unresolved D. Germline V gene sequence: CDR1 MNHEY, CDR2 SMNVEV (reference sequence). The CDR3 is made up of 14 amino acids. V was pared by 0 bases and J by 2 bases, with 8 bases between.

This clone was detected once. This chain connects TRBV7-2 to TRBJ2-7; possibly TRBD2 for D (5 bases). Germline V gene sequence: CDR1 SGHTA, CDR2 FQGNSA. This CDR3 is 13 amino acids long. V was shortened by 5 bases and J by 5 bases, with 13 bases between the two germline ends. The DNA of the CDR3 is TGTGCCAGCAGCCTTAAGAGGGTCCACGAGCAGTACTTC. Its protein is CASSLKRVHEQYF.

The CDR3 sequence: CASAPLKAGGTDTQYF. CDR3 DNA: TGTGCTAGTGCCCCGCTGAAGGCAGGGGGCACAGATACGCAGTATTTT. The chain is built from TRBV12-5 and TRBJ2-3; a weak D match, TRBD1 (6 bases). V shed 7 bases and J shed 1 base, with 18 bases lying between them. This CDR3 is 16 amino acids long. Germline CDR1 LGHNT, CDR2 FRNRAP.

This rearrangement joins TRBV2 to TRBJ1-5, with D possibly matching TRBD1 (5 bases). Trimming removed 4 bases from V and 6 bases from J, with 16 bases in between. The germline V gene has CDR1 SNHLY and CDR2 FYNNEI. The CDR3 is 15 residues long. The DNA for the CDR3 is TGTGCCAGCAGTGCGCGGACACCCACTTTTCAGCCCCAGCATTTT. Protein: CASSARTPTFQPQHF.